The clone carrying this T cell receptor (beta chain) came up once. Germline assignment: CDR1 MNHNY and CDR2 SVGAGI (reference sequence). The CDR3 has 14 amino acids. V lost 2 bases and J lost 8, with 10 bases in between. Sequencing was performed with immunoSEQ multiplex PCR; in TCRdb, only in-frame clones are kept and a portion is missing. The sample shows some 410,000 clones, 90% of them seen only once. The data belong to a study of control samples from healthy donors and cancer patients. The chain combines TRBV6-6 with TRBJ1-6; D uncertain. Specimen: PBMCs. The receptor's source is a man aged 35 to 55 with head and neck cancer. As DNA, the CDR3 is TGTGCCAGCAGTTACGAACAGACTTATTCACCCCTCCACTTT. Translating gives CASSYEQTYSPLHF.